The 2 T cell receptor beta chains given below trace back to one sample, sequenced in a study of blood T cells in healthy people across ages. Combining a sample-barcoded 5' primer with a J-beta primer mix, a second PCR ran for about 7 to 11 cycles. TCRdb used MiXCR to reprocess the 5' RACE reads, holding one entry per CDR3 protein. The sample has around 600,000 distinct CDR3 sequences, 40% to 55% seen once. The sample taken for sequencing was blood. The source is a man at least 80 years old in good health.

The chain employs TRBV28 and TRBJ1-4; perhaps TRBD1 as D (5 bases). Deletions cut 4 bases from V and 8 bases from J, with 17 bases between. Germline lookup yields CDR1 MDHEN and CDR2 SYDVKM. The CDR3 extends over 15 amino acids. CDR3 sequence reads: CASSSPGPGMEKLFF. In DNA, the CDR3 is TGTGCCAGCAGTTCCCCAGGGCCTGGGATGGAAAAACTGTTTTTT.

CDR3 protein: CATSRERQGGYGSPLHF. DNA for the CDR3: TGTGCCACCAGCAGAGAACGGCAGGGTGGGTATGGATCACCCCTCCACTTT. The J gene is TRBJ1-6, the V gene TRBV15; D perhaps matches TRBD1 (5 bases). The germline gives CDR1 LNHNV, CDR2 YYDKDF (reference sequence). The CDR3 is 17 amino acids. Deletions cut 0 bases from V and 10 bases from J, with 19 bases between.